This TCR beta chain was recorded in a study of T cells after posttransplantation cyclophosphamide. The protocol was immunoSEQ multiplex PCR, while the TCRdb copy is restricted to in-frame clones and leaves out a portion. Found here are fewer than 45,000 clones, about 77% of them singletons; the top ten hold roughly 7.4%. Per the germline V gene, CDR1 is SGHAT and CDR2 is FQNNGV. The V and J ends lost 0 bases and 0 bases respectively, with 8 bases between them. The CDR3 sequence is 15 residues long. A marrow graft followed busulfan-fludarabine conditioning, with cyclophosphamide on days +3 and +4. The clonotype originates from a female patient aged 40 to 55 who received an allogeneic stem cell transplant from a related donor, was CMV-positive, and had no GVHD. A subset of T cells may come from the graft donor. This specimen consisted of CD4+ T cells sorted from blood, obtained 1903 days after a stem cell transplant with posttransplant cyclophosphamide. The genes are TRBV11-2 and TRBJ1-1; D remains ambiguous. The DNA for the CDR3 is TGTGCCAGCAGCTTAGAGGGCTCGATGAACACTGAAGCTTTCTTT. Residues: CASSLEGSMNTEAFF.